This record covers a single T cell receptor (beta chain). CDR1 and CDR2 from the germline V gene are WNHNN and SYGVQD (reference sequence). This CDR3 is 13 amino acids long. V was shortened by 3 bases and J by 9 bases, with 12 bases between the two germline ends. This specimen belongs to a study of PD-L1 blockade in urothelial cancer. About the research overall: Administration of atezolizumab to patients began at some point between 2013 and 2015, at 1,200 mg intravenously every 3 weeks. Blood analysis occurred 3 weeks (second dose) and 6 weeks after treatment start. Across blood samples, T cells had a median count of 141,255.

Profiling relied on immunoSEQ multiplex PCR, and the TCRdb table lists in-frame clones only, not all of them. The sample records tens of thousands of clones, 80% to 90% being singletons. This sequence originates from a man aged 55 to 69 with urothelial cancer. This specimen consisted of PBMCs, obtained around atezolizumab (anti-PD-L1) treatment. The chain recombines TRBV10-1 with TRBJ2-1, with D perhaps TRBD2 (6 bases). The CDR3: CASSETSLVEQFF. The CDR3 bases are TGCGCCAGCAGTGAAACTAGCTTGGTTGAGCAGTTCTTC.